This TCR beta chain originates from a study of Tregs in tolerant kidney transplant recipients. CDR1 SGHVS and CDR2 FQNEAQ come from the germline V gene. The CDR3 loop spans 11 amino acids. Trimming took 5 bases from V and 3 from J, leaving 1 base between them. Produced via immunoSEQ multiplex PCR; TCRdb's table is partial and in-frame only. The sample has some 55,000 clones; around four fifths are singletons. The receptor comes from a human donor in good health. The sample was CD4+ T cells from blood. V gene TRBV7-8 combines with J gene TRBJ1-4, with unresolved D. CDR3 amino acids: CASSPNEKLFF. In DNA, the CDR3 is TGTGCCAGCAGCCCTAATGAAAAACTGTTTTTT.